These 19 T cell receptor beta chains originate from one sample sequenced in a study of early T cells in non-severe SARS-CoV-2 infection (dated by TCRdb to the early 2020s). Library prep was done by 5' RACE. The sample was run on a NextSeq 500. TCRdb itself trimmed the public reads at Q25 with fastp, ran MiXCR and retained productive beta chains. Identical CDR3 protein sequences are pooled into one entry, listed with their most common genes and DNA. The sample has some 37,000 distinct CDR3 sequences on record, approximately 9.9% of them singletons. In total, the top ten clones hold about 12% of the sample. Sequencing was performed on whole blood. These receptors came from an adult who was a healthcare worker with PCR-confirmed SARS-CoV-2 infection or an uninfected control (not recorded which).

The V call is TRBV5-4, the J call TRBJ1-6; a possible D gene is TRBD1 (5 bases). CDR1 and CDR2 (germline): SGHNT, YYREEE (reference sequence). The V end was cut by 2 bases, the J end by 5 bases, with 8 bases between. The CDR3 is 14 residues long. The CDR3 DNA reads TGTGCCAGCAGCTTAGACAGAAATAATTCACCCCTCCACTTT. Translated, it gives CASSLDRNNSPLHF.

The chain joins TRBV9 to TRBJ2-7; 8 bases agree with TRBD2. The germline V gene encodes CDR1 SGDLS and CDR2 YYNGEE. The CDR3 has 14 residues. With 4 bases clipped from V and 0 bases from J, the junction kept 3 bases outside the gene matches. In DNA form, the CDR3 reads TGTGCCAGCAGCCGACTAGCGTACTCCTACGAGCAGTACTTC. Residues: CASSRLAYSYEQYF.

Only a few counts were recorded for this clonotype. This rearrangement joins TRBV20-1 to TRBJ1-1; 7 positions match TRBD1. V shed 4 bases and J 1 base; nucleotides not matched to a gene: 9. Germline V gives CDR1 DFQATT, CDR2 SNEGSKA (reference sequence). The CDR3 sequence is 15 residues long. This CDR3 reads CSAKGDRKANTEAFF. In nucleotides, the CDR3 is TGCAGTGCTAAGGGGGACAGAAAGGCGAACACTGAAGCTTTCTTT.

This clonotype was observed at least ten times. The J gene is TRBJ2-5, the V gene TRBV6-5, with a weak D call TRBD2 (6 bases). V lost 4 bases, J lost 2 bases, and 20 bases lay in between. CDR1 is MNHEY, CDR2 SVGAGI, per germline. This CDR3 is built from 17 residues. The CDR3 bases are TGTGCCAGCAGTTTAAACGGGGGAGTCAATATTCAAGAGACCCAGTACTTC. It yields the protein CASSLNGGVNIQETQYF.

This clonotype has at least ten counts. The chain employs TRBV4-3 and TRBJ2-3, with D perhaps given as TRBD1 or TRBD2 (5 bases each). V was trimmed by 1 base and J by 1 base, leaving 12 bases between them. Looked up from germline, CDR1 is LGHNA and CDR2 is YSLEER. This CDR3 is built from 16 residues. CDR3 protein: CASSQGDPSGTDTQYF. For the CDR3, the DNA is TGCGCCAGCAGCCAAGGGGACCCCAGTGGCACAGATACGCAGTATTTT.

At least ten counts were recorded for this clonotype. V and J are TRBV5-1 and TRBJ2-2; tentative D call: TRBD2 (6 bases). The CDR3 is 16 residues long. V was shortened by 6 bases and J by 4 bases, with 19 bases between the two germline ends. CDR1 is SGHRS, CDR2 YFSETQ, per germline. The CDR3 DNA follows: TGCGCCAGCACCCCGAGGCAGGGAGGTATCACCGGGGAGCTGTTTTTT. Its translation is CASTPRQGGITGELFF.

This clonotype was seen a handful of times. This chain links TRBV20-1 with TRBJ1-1; TRBD1 is a possible D gene (6 bases). Looked up from germline, CDR1 is DFQATT and CDR2 is SNEGSKA (reference sequence). The CDR3 is 15 residues long. V gave up 1 base and J gave up 4 bases, with 16 bases separating them. CDR3 sequence reads: CSARAENREATEAFF. The CDR3, as DNA: TGCAGTGCTAGAGCCGAGAACAGGGAAGCCACTGAAGCTTTCTTT.

The genes are TRBV7-9 and TRBJ2-1; D possibly corresponds to TRBD1 (6 bases). The CDR3 is 15 amino acids. Deletions cut 0 bases from V and 6 bases from J, with 12 bases between. Germline lookup yields CDR1 SEHNR and CDR2 FQNEAQ (reference sequence). The CDR3 sequence: CASSLAGRQANEQFF. In DNA form, the CDR3 reads TGTGCCAGCAGCTTAGCGGGCCGACAGGCCAATGAGCAGTTCTTC.

This clonotype was seen at least ten times. The J gene is TRBJ1-2, the V gene TRBV5-1; 7 nucleotides align to TRBD1. V lost 4 bases and J lost 4; bases outside the gene matches: 10. The CDR3 extends over 15 amino acids. Per the germline V gene, CDR1 is SGHRS and CDR2 is YFSETQ. The CDR3 spells CASSAGQRRGYGYTF. The CDR3 DNA sequence: TGCGCCAGCAGCGCGGGACAGCGGCGTGGCTATGGCTACACCTTC. The entire variable domain, with the rest obtained from reference TRBV5-1 and TRBJ1-2, is as follows: KAGVTQTPRYLIKTRGQQVTLSCSPISGHRSVSWYQQTPGQGLQFLFEYFSETQRNKGNFPGRFSGRQFSNSRSEMNVSTLELGDSALYLCASSAGQRRGYGYTFGSGTRLTVV.

V gene TRBV28 combines with J gene TRBJ2-3, with no clear D. The CDR3 has 16 amino acids. The germline V and J ends were trimmed by 6 bases and 2 bases, with 18 bases remaining between them. Germline loops: CDR1 MDHEN, CDR2 SYDVKM. In nucleotides, the CDR3 is TGTGCCAGCAGCCTCGGGCCTTCCCTTGTCACAGATACGCAGTATTTT. Translation gives CASSLGPSLVTDTQYF.

Notes on this clonotype: Since a much larger clone is just one base distant, this may be a read error. This chain uses TRBV7-2 with TRBJ2-3, with D tentatively TRBD2 (5 bases). Trimming took 4 bases from V and 5 from J, leaving 13 bases between them. CDR1 and CDR2 (germline): SGHTA, FQGNSA. The CDR3 contains 14 residues. This CDR3 is CASSSGLGVDTQYF. CDR3 bases: TGTGCCAGCAGCTCAGGACTGGGAGTAGATACGCAGTATTTT.

This clonotype was observed many times. The V call is TRBV3-1, the J call TRBJ1-4; 11 bases agree with TRBD1. V was pared by 3 bases and J by 8 bases, with 8 bases of the junction left unmatched. The CDR3 is 16 amino acids. CDR1 is LGHDT and CDR2 is YNNKEL in the germline V gene (reference sequence). CDR3 region: CASSHSDRGQKEKLFF. The CDR3 DNA is TGTGCCAGCAGCCATTCGGACAGGGGGCAAAAAGAAAAACTGTTTTTT.

This clonotype was recorded many times. The chain joins TRBV5-6 to TRBJ2-7; D gene uncertain. Trimming removed 5 bases at V and 4 bases at J, with 19 bases between. The CDR3 consists of 15 residues. Germline CDR1 SGHDT, CDR2 YYEEEE. The CDR3 sequence: CASRLYRHELYEQYF. DNA of the CDR3: TGTGCCAGCAGATTGTATAGACACGAGTTATACGAGCAGTACTTC.

This clonotype was counted many times. The CDR3 bases are TGTGCCACCAGCCCGGAAGCCACCCAACCCTACGAGCAGTACTTC. Amino acid sequence: CATSPEATQPYEQYF. V and J are TRBV15 and TRBJ2-7; D remains unclear. The V gene lost 5 bases and the J gene lost 2 bases, with 16 bases spanning the gap. Germline V gene sequence: CDR1 LNHNV, CDR2 YYDKDF (reference sequence). CDR3 length: 15 residues.

This chain uses TRBV5-4 with TRBJ1-2, with D tentatively TRBD1 (6 bases). This CDR3 has 13 residues. Germline assignment: CDR1 SGHNT and CDR2 YYREEE (reference sequence). Trimming cost V 5 bases and J 6 bases, with 14 bases left between them. CDR3 amino acids: CASRPGQFHGYTF. The CDR3 DNA sequence: TGTGCCAGCAGACCAGGACAGTTTCATGGCTACACCTTC. Looking up the rest from reference TRBV5-4 and TRBJ1-2 gives the full variable domain: ETGVTQSPTHLIKTRGQQVTLRCSSQSGHNTVSWYQQALGQGPQFIFQYYREEENGRGNFPPRFSGLQFPNYSSELNVNALELDDSALYLCASRPGQFHGYTFGSGTRLTVV.

This chain connects TRBV11-2 to TRBJ1-3; D remains unclear. Trimming cost V 5 bases and J 0 bases, with 8 bases left between them. The CDR3 totals 14 residues. CDR1 SGHAT and CDR2 FQNNGV come from the germline V gene. The CDR3 region is CASSRRSSGNTIYF. DNA of the CDR3: TGTGCCAGCAGCCGACGGAGCTCTGGAAACACCATATATTTT.

In DNA, the CDR3 is TGCGCCAGCAGCCAAGATCCTAGCGCGGGCACCGGGGAGCTGTTTTTT. Its protein is CASSQDPSAGTGELFF. The chain links TRBV4-3 to TRBJ2-2, with D perhaps TRBD2 (6 bases). V shed 0 bases and J shed 4 bases, with 12 bases lying between them. CDR1 LGHNA and CDR2 YSLEER come from the germline V gene. This CDR3 contains 16 residues.

This clonotype came up many times. This chain connects TRBV7-9 to TRBJ2-3; 9 positions agree with TRBD2. Looked up from germline, CDR1 is SEHNR and CDR2 is FQNEAQ (reference sequence). The CDR3 totals 15 residues. V trimming: 5 bases; J trimming: 4 bases; junction bases outside the gene matches: 7. CDR3 coding DNA: TGTGCCAGCAGCGATACAGCGGGGGGATCAGATACGCAGTATTTT. This sequence encodes CASSDTAGGSDTQYF. Complete variable domain (other parts from reference TRBV7-9 and TRBJ2-3): DTGVSQNPRHKITKRGQNVTFRCDPISEHNRLYWYRQTLGQGPEFLTYFQNEAQLEKSRLLSDRFSAERPKGSFSTLEIQRTEQGDSAMYLCASSDTAGGSDTQYFGPGTRLTVL.

This clonotype has a single count. The V gene is TRBV7-6, the J gene TRBJ2-7, with TRBD2 matching 8 bases. This CDR3 is 16 amino acids long. J gave up 2 bases and V 5 bases, and 11 bases lay outside the gene matches. Germline-derived CDR1 and CDR2 are SGHVS and FNYEAQ. Here the CDR3 DNA reads TGTGCCAGCAGCCCCGGACTAGCCTACAGTCCCTACGAGCAGTACTTC. This translates into CASSPGLAYSPYEQYF.